This T cell receptor beta chain comes out of a study of immune characteristics of hereditary and idiopathic chronic pancreatitis. For the study in its entirety: The study profiled local pancreatic immune cells and TCRbeta repertoires in hereditary and idiopathic chronic pancreatitis compared with control organ donor pancreases. TCRbeta sequencing included about five control pancreases, fewer than ten pancreases with hereditary chronic pancreatitis and about six pancreases with idiopathic chronic pancreatitis. Minimal in vitro experimental manipulation of pancreas-infiltrating T cells was the reason the gDNA-based approach was selected.

The library was prepared using the immunoSEQ multiplex PCR assay. From pancreatic genomic DNA, the TCRbeta CDR3 region along with adjacent sequences was amplified and then sequenced. Per the source publication's procedure: Repertoire diversity was measured as a mean normalized Shannon-Wiener index, alongside productive clonality and productive rearrangement counts. The nonparametric Mann-Whitney U test was used to compare repertoire metrics between controls and chronic pancreatitis. A shared clonotype was defined as a CDR3beta sequence with the same amino acid composition and length across subjects. Here the immuneACCESS table is served through TCRdb, limited to in-frame sequences with V and J called. Missing clones are a known gap in these copies; in checked studies unresolved V genes cover under half, and the rest lacks a known reason. The DNA was the basis for D and trimming; V, J and clone size are from that table. The sample data list roughly 9,000 clones, and 70% to 80% of these were observed just once. The biggest ten clones account for 12% to 15% of the sample.

Chronic pancreatitis pancreas tissue was obtained from patients undergoing total pancreatectomy with islet autotransplantation (TPIAT). None of the chronic pancreatitis patients included in the study had a known history of diabetes. Genomic DNA was extracted directly from bulk pancreas tissue, without T cell sorting, for TCRbeta sequencing. Idiopathic chronic pancreatitis patients had no particular identified cause of disease. Pancreas tissues were collected consecutively from patients and organ donors at two US centers. CDR1 and CDR2, looked up from the germline V gene (reference sequence), are SEHNR and FQNEAQ. Here V drops 0 bases and J drops 1 base, and the junction holds 5 bases not matched to any gene. The CDR3, cysteine through phenylalanine, is 17 amino acids long. Just the 51-base CDR3 DNA is kept, in frame starting at base 1. As regards this clone: Its cognate antigen has yet to be identified. No much larger clone is present one base from it, and per-base qualities are unavailable.

Study-wide conclusions, independent of this receptor: Among about a dozen chronic pancreatitis patients, a positive correlation was found between numbers of productive TCR rearrangements and disease severity scores. Patient tissue was available only at the time of TPIAT, so disease duration differences may have influenced immune findings. Chronic pancreatitis caused by alcohol use was excluded from the study. Significantly increased TCRbeta repertoire diversity and reduced clonality were observed in both chronic pancreatitis groups relative to controls. Vbeta-Jbeta gene family usage, including TRBV10, TRBV19, TRBV23 and TRBV5, differed between hereditary and idiopathic chronic pancreatitis.

The TCR comes from a human donor with chronic pancreatitis. Sequenced input: pancreas tissue with idiopathic chronic pancreatitis. According to the study, the label for this sample's cell subset or site signals: chronic pancreatitis without an identified cause. The V and J genes are TRBV7-9 and TRBJ2-1; 8 bases in the junction line up with TRBD2. The encoded CDR3 is CASSLATAGASYNEQFF. The DNA sequence is TGTGCCAGCAGCTTAGCGACAGCGGGGGCTTCCTACAATGAGCAGTTCTTC.